The 27 T cell receptor beta chains in this list originate from one sample, sequenced in a study of blood T cell repertoires in COVID-19. Sequencing used immunoSEQ multiplex PCR; TCRdb keeps in-frame clones, though not all of them. This table has over 250,000 clones, 85% to 90% appearing once. The material sequenced was peripheral blood. These receptors all stem from a woman between 40 and 50 years old who had recovered from COVID-19.

The CDR3 nucleotides are TGTGCCAGCAGCGTAAGTACACCCGCGAACACCGGGGAGCTGTTTTTT. Translated: CASSVSTPANTGELFF. The chain links TRBV9 to TRBJ2-2, with D unclear. Germline CDR1 SGDLS, CDR2 YYNGEE. The CDR3 length is 16 residues. V was pared by 1 base and J by 0 bases, with 10 bases between.

V is TRBV5-4 and J is TRBJ1-1; no firm D call. The CDR3 contains 17 residues. Germline V CDR1 and CDR2: SGHNT, YYREEE (reference sequence). V gave up 0 bases and J gave up 2 bases, with 17 bases separating them. CDR3 residues: CASSLVVSLQTNTEAFF. The CDR3 nucleotides are TGTGCCAGCAGCTTGGTTGTAAGCCTACAGACCAACACTGAAGCTTTCTTT.

The J gene is TRBJ1-4, the V gene TRBV30; 9 nucleotides match TRBD1. With V trimmed by 8 bases and J by 8 bases, 6 bases remained unmatched. The CDR3 is 12 residues long. The V gene's germline CDR1 is GTSNPN and CDR2 SVGIG (reference sequence). The CDR3 here is CALDRGREKLFF. CDR3 DNA sequence: TGTGCCCTGGACAGGGGAAGGGAAAAACTGTTTTTT.

The V call is TRBV30, the J call TRBJ2-7; D gene uncertain. V lost 4 bases, J lost 5 bases, and 12 bases lay in between. This CDR3 spans 12 amino acids. Germline V gene data show CDR1 as GTSNPN and CDR2 as SVGIG (reference sequence). The CDR3 region is CAWTAYYHEQYV. CDR3 nucleotide sequence: TGTGCCTGGACCGCCTACTATCACGAGCAGTACGTC.

The V and J genes are TRBV29-1 and TRBJ1-1, with D perhaps TRBD1 (6 bases). The germline V gene encodes CDR1 SQVTM and CDR2 ANQGSEA. This CDR3 comprises 14 residues. V gave up 7 bases and J gave up 1 base, with 16 bases separating them. The CDR3 reads CSATGGATNTEAFF. CDR3 DNA: TGCAGCGCCACCGGGGGGGCCACGAACACTGAAGCTTTCTTT.

The chain combines TRBV30 with TRBJ2-2, with D unresolved. V dropped 3 bases and J dropped 0 bases, with 11 bases sitting between them. This CDR3 is 15 amino acids long. The germline gives CDR1 GTSNPN, CDR2 SVGIG (reference sequence). The CDR3, as DNA: TGTGCCTGGAGGCACAGCACCTCGAACACCGGGGAGCTGTTTTTT. It translates to CAWRHSTSNTGELFF.

This chain uses TRBV25-1 with TRBJ2-7; 7 positions agree with TRBD2. This CDR3 is 16 amino acids long. The germline V gene has CDR1 MGHDK and CDR2 SYGVNS. Unmatched junction bases numbered 8, after V lost 1 base and J lost 2 bases. The CDR3 nucleotides are TGTGCCAGCAGTGAATTCCGGGGAGGGGCCGCCTACGAGCAGTACTTC. As protein: CASSEFRGGAAYEQYF.

The V gene is TRBV2, the J gene TRBJ1-1; D not certain. V shed 6 bases and J shed 8 bases, with 16 bases lying between them. In germline, CDR1 is SNHLY, CDR2 FYNNEI. This CDR3 contains 13 residues. The CDR3: CASRADSLKEAFF. The DNA for the CDR3 is TGTGCCAGCAGGGCCGACTCCTTAAAAGAAGCTTTCTTT.

The chain couples TRBV11-3 to TRBJ1-3; the match to TRBD1 covers 12 bases. There are 19 residues in the CDR3. The V segment lost 0 bases and the J segment 2 bases; nucleotides outside the gene matches: 8. Germline V gene data show CDR1 as SGHNT and CDR2 as YENEEA. The CDR3 nucleotides read TGTGCCAGCAGCTTAGATCTGGGACAGGGGGCCGCTGCTGGAAACACCATATATTTT. Translation: CASSLDLGQGAAAGNTIYF.

V usage is TRBV5-5 and J usage is TRBJ2-7; 12 nucleotides match TRBD1. The V and J ends lost 4 bases and 5 bases, in that order; junction bases with no gene match: 10. Germline CDR1 SGHKS, CDR2 YYEKEE (reference sequence). The CDR3 totals 16 residues. The CDR3 nucleotides read TGTGCCAGCAGCCACCCCCCCGGGACAGGGGGCAACGAGCAGTACTTC. Translation: CASSHPPGTGGNEQYF.

V is TRBV6-5 and J is TRBJ1-5; D remains unclear. V lost 5 bases and J 3 bases, leaving 14 bases between the germline ends. The CDR3 has 15 residues. Germline V gene sequence: CDR1 MNHEY, CDR2 SVGAGI. The CDR3 bases are TGTGCCAGCAGTAACGTGCGAGGCTCCAATCAGCCCCAGCATTTT. Translation gives CASSNVRGSNQPQHF.

The rearrangement joins TRBV18 to TRBJ2-5; 8 nucleotides agree with TRBD1. Germline assignment: CDR1 KGHSH and CDR2 LQKENI. J gave up 2 bases and V 3 bases, and 5 bases lay outside the gene matches. CDR3 length equals 15 residues. The CDR3 sequence: CASSPNRDRQETQYF. As DNA, the CDR3 is TGTGCCAGCTCACCGAACCGGGACAGGCAAGAGACCCAGTACTTC.

The chain links TRBV5-1 to TRBJ1-1, with D possibly being TRBD1 (5 bases). V gave up 0 bases and J gave up 6 bases, with 12 bases separating them. The CDR3 has 14 residues. Per the germline V gene, CDR1 is SGHRS and CDR2 is YFSETQ. The CDR3 loop reads CASSLGQGYSEAFF. Here the CDR3 DNA reads TGCGCCAGCAGCTTGGGCCAGGGCTACTCTGAAGCTTTCTTT. Looking up the rest from reference TRBV5-1 and TRBJ1-1 gives the full variable domain: KAGVTQTPRYLIKTRGQQVTLSCSPISGHRSVSWYQQTPGQGLQFLFEYFSETQRNKGNFPGRFSGRQFSNSRSEMNVSTLELGDSALYLCASSLGQGYSEAFFGQGTRLTVV.

V and J are TRBV21-1 and TRBJ2-3; no check of the table's D call, TRBD2, against the DNA was made. TRBV21-1 is classified as a pseudogene. The CDR3 covers 11 residues. The CDR3 region has the DNA TGTGCCAGCAGCAAAGGCGCATCGCAGTATTTT. As protein: CASSKGASQYF.

The rearrangement links TRBV7-3 to TRBJ1-2, with D possibly matching TRBD1 (6 bases). The germline V gene has CDR1 SGHTA and CDR2 FQGTGA. The V gene lost 4 bases and the J gene lost 4 bases, with 16 bases spanning the gap. There are 15 residues in the CDR3. The CDR3: CASSSQGGVVYGYTF. The CDR3 nucleotides are TGTGCCAGCAGCTCCCAAGGGGGGGTGGTCTATGGCTACACCTTC.

The J gene is TRBJ1-1, the V gene TRBV27, with 8 bases aligning to TRBD1. Germline CDR1 and CDR2: MNHEY and SMNVEV (reference sequence). This CDR3 is built from 12 residues. The V segment lost 6 bases and the J segment 11 bases; nucleotides outside the gene matches: 8. Here the CDR3 DNA reads TGTGCCAGCAGCCAACCAGGGGGCCGGGCTTTCTTT. It encodes CASSQPGGRAFF.

This chain joins TRBV5-5 and TRBJ2-1; 12 bases are a match to TRBD2. Germline assignment: CDR1 SGHKS and CDR2 YYEKEE (reference sequence). The length of the CDR3 is 15 residues. Trimming cost V 4 bases and J 4 bases; bases outside gene matches: 3. The CDR3 sequence is CASSGGLAGYNEQFF. The CDR3, as DNA: TGTGCCAGCAGCGGGGGACTAGCGGGTTACAATGAGCAGTTCTTC.

The chain recombines TRBV11-2 with TRBJ2-1; TRBD2 is a possible D gene (6 bases). Germline V gene sequence: CDR1 SGHAT, CDR2 FQNNGV. The CDR3 loop spans 16 amino acids. The V end was cut by 1 base, the J end by 1 base, with 11 bases between. CDR3 in DNA: TGTGCCAGCAGCTTAGCCCCGGGGGTGTCCTACAATGAGCAGTTCTTC. Its translation is CASSLAPGVSYNEQFF.

This chain uses TRBV19 with TRBJ2-1, with 7 bases identical to TRBD2. Germline V lookup: CDR1 LNHDA, CDR2 SQIVND (reference sequence). The CDR3 spans 15 residues. V was pared by 3 bases and J by 1 base, with 3 bases of the junction left unmatched. The CDR3: CASSMWGGSYNEQFF. The CDR3 bases are TGTGCCAGTAGTATGTGGGGGGGATCCTACAATGAGCAGTTCTTC. The full variable domain, rest sourced from reference TRBV19 and TRBJ2-1, is DGGITQSPKYLFRKEGQNVTLSCEQNLNHDAMYWYRQDPGQGLRLIYYSQIVNDFQKGDIAEGYSVSREKKESFPLTVTSAQKNPTAFYLCASSMWGGSYNEQFFGPGTRLTVL.

This clone came up a few times. This chain uses TRBV7-9 with TRBJ2-7; 8 bases line up with TRBD2. Losses at the gene ends were 5 bases for V and 2 bases for J; bases not matched to a gene: 8. Germline values: CDR1 SEHNR, CDR2 FQNEAQ (reference sequence). The CDR3 sequence is 15 residues long. CDR3 sequence: CASSPAGEGAYEQYF. CDR3 bases: TGTGCCAGCAGCCCAGCGGGAGAGGGGGCCTACGAGCAGTACTTC. Complete variable domain (other parts from reference TRBV7-9 and TRBJ2-7): DTGVSQNPRHKITKRGQNVTFRCDPISEHNRLYWYRQTLGQGPEFLTYFQNEAQLEKSRLLSDRFSAERPKGSFSTLEIQRTEQGDSAMYLCASSPAGEGAYEQYFGPGTRLTVT.

The chain is built from TRBV10-1 and TRBJ1-6; 10 positions match TRBD1. Looked up from germline, CDR1 is WNHNN and CDR2 is SYGVQD (reference sequence). The CDR3 is made up of 14 amino acids. Germline trimming cut 4 bases from V and 10 bases from J; bases unmatched to any gene: 4. The CDR3 nucleotides read TGCGCCAGCAGTGGTGGGACAGGGGACTCACCCCTCCACTTT. Protein: CASSGGTGDSPLHF.

The table lists this clone with a few counts. The chain combines TRBV7-2 with TRBJ2-1; D unresolved. Germline lookup yields CDR1 SGHTA and CDR2 FQGNSA. The V end was cut by 5 bases, the J end by 10 bases, with 18 bases between. This CDR3 has 14 amino acids. The CDR3 loop is CASSRVRSSGEQFF. In DNA form, the CDR3 reads TGTGCCAGCAGCCGGGTTCGGAGTTCTGGGGAGCAGTTCTTC.

The chain joins TRBV7-9 to TRBJ1-2; D may be TRBD1 (5 bases). CDR1 and CDR2 from the germline V gene are SEHNR and FQNEAQ (reference sequence). CDR3 length: 13 residues. V lost 8 bases and J 0 bases, leaving 10 bases between the germline ends. The CDR3 loop reads CASLGGANYGYTF. CDR3 DNA: TGTGCCAGCTTGGGGGGGGCTAACTATGGCTACACCTTC. Drawing the rest from reference TRBV7-9 and TRBJ1-2, the complete variable domain is DTGVSQNPRHKITKRGQNVTFRCDPISEHNRLYWYRQTLGQGPEFLTYFQNEAQLEKSRLLSDRFSAERPKGSFSTLEIQRTEQGDSAMYLCASLGGANYGYTFGSGTRLTVV.

This clone appeared a single time. The chain links TRBV7-9 to TRBJ1-1; TRBD1 matches at 9 bases. After removal of 4 bases from V and 10 bases from J, the junction contained 13 bases not matched to a gene. This CDR3 has 15 amino acids. CDR1 and CDR2 from the germline V gene are SEHNR and FQNEAQ (reference sequence). CDR3 sequence reads: CASSSPGQGVFGAFF. The CDR3 coding sequence is TGTGCCAGCAGCTCGCCGGGACAGGGCGTTTTCGGAGCTTTCTTT.

The chain couples TRBV12-3 or TRBV12-4 to TRBJ1-1; unclear D gene. The CDR3 covers 11 residues. Trimming left V 7 bases short and J 7 bases short, with 10 bases between. The CDR3 DNA is TGTGCCAGCACCCAGGCAGGTGAAGCTTTCTTT. It is translated as CASTQAGEAFF.

V and J are TRBV6-5 and TRBJ2-7; 11 bases fit TRBD1. The ends lost 9 bases at V and 3 bases at J; junction bases unmatched: 7. CDR1 is MNHEY and CDR2 is SVGAGI in the germline V gene. The CDR3 has 14 residues. In nucleotides, the CDR3 is TGTGCCAGTCGGACAGGGGGCAACGTCTACGAGCAGTACTTC. This translates into CASRTGGNVYEQYF.

The CDR3 here is CASSLVGGGLVETQYF. The CDR3 DNA sequence: TGTGCCAGCAGCTTAGTTGGAGGTGGGCTCGTGGAGACCCAGTACTTC. The chain carries TRBV7-2 and TRBJ2-5, with D possibly matching TRBD2 (5 bases). Germline V lookup: CDR1 SGHTA, CDR2 FQGNSA. The CDR3 contains 16 residues. Trimming took 1 base from V and 5 from J, leaving 17 bases between them. The full variable domain, rest sourced from reference TRBV7-2 and TRBJ2-5, is GAGVSQSPSNKVTEKGKDVELRCDPISGHTALYWYRQSLGQGLEFLIYFQGNSAPDKSGLPSDRFSAERTGGSVSTLTIQRTQQEDSAVYLCASSLVGGGLVETQYFGPGTRLLVL.